The present T cell receptor beta chain was sequenced within a study of blood T cells in healthy people across ages (dated by TCRdb to 2013 to 2016). General notes on the study: In model experiments, roughly one uniquely barcoded TCR beta cDNA molecule per two T cells was captured by template switching. To track age-related changes in TCR beta repertoire diversity, the study relied on deep sequencing normalized with unique cDNA molecular identifiers. The donors were split into four age groups: young (average around 15 years), middle-aged (39), aged (more than 55) and long-lived (roughly 86). To avoid experimental bias, donors of different ages were spread randomly across the sequencing lanes. The study analyzed two additional independent replicas of 1 million unique cDNA reads from the same blood draw for two donors, one aged 18 to 30 and one aged 80 or older.

For this clonotype: The antigen it binds to is not known. No base quality information exists; no much larger clone differs at one position.

The approximately 41 donors, aged roughly 6 to 90 years, were systemically healthy Caucasian individuals from Russia. Ten milliliters of peripheral blood were drawn from each donor into EDTA-treated Vacutainer tubes. Ficoll-Paque density-gradient centrifugation was used to isolate PBMCs, with at least 6.5 million per sample. Total RNA was extracted from PBMCs with Trizol reagent, with at least 5.5 micrograms obtained per sample. For every donor, flow cytometry on a PBMC aliquot measured the percentage of naive CD45RAhigh/CD27high T cells. The library came from 5' RACE. Sequencing took place on an Illumina HiSeq 2500. A second PCR of roughly 6 to 11 cycles was run with a J-beta primer mix and a sample-barcoded 5' primer. A unique molecular identifier was introduced onto each TCR beta cDNA molecule by a template-switch 5' adaptor carrying 12 random nucleotides. Each sample yielded at least 2.5 million CDR3-containing paired-end reads. All of the RNA was converted into first-strand cDNA using the Mint cDNA synthesis kit, with a TRBC-specific oligonucleotide serving as the primer. All cDNA was treated with uracil-DNA glycosylase and then went through a first 18-cycle PCR with the universal primers M1SS and BC2_uni_R. In the paper's pipeline: For normalization, 1 million high-quality reads, each with a distinct molecular identifier, were randomly selected from each sample. Reads sharing molecular identifiers were discarded rather than binned into consensus sequences. CDR3 identification, clonotype clustering and error correction used MiTCR with a Q25 quality threshold and the strictest error-elimination algorithm. Lower-bound total TCR beta diversity was estimated with a nonparametric unseen species model using Euler transformation. The public sequencing data were trimmed at Q25 with fastp and processed into clonotypes with MiXCR by TCRdb, which kept only in-frame beta chains. Here each entry gathers all rows of one CDR3 protein and keeps the most common genes and DNA. These V and J calls rely on TCRdb rather than the paper's analysis. In all, the sample holds 780,000 or so distinct CDR3 sequences, and around 50% of those were seen once. The ten largest clonotypes hold around 25% of the sample.

Overall study outcomes, separate from this receptor: Compared with the aged group, more naive CD4+ T cells, fewer expanded clones and increased TCR diversity were shown by the long-lived group, suggesting age selection. Total diversity estimates from one million sequenced T cells were considered lower bounds and underestimates. Donor CMV infection status was unknown, potentially confounding age-related changes in expanded clonotypes. Since profiling was done on bulk unsorted PBMCs, naive and antigen-experienced compartments could not be conclusively compared. There was a strong correlation between observed TCR beta diversity and the percentage of naive T cells measured by flow cytometry. Observed TCR beta diversity per million T cells fell roughly linearly with age, and a significant reduction was already apparent by age around 40.

According to the germline V gene, CDR1 reads MGHDK and CDR2 reads SYGVNS. The CDR3 runs 15 amino acids, cysteine and phenylalanine included. CDR3 DNA only is kept here, 45 bases in frame from base 1. Trimming at the junction amounts to 4 bases on V and 0 bases on J, and the germline ends lie 7 bases apart. Here the chain combines TRBV25-1 and TRBJ2-6; tentative D gene TRBD1, with 6 bases matching. Sample: blood. This receptor was obtained from a man aged 40-49 years in good health. The CDR3 region: CASSGTVSGANVLTF. The nucleotide sequence reads TGTGCCAGCAGTGGGACAGTCTCTGGGGCCAACGTCCTGACTTTC.